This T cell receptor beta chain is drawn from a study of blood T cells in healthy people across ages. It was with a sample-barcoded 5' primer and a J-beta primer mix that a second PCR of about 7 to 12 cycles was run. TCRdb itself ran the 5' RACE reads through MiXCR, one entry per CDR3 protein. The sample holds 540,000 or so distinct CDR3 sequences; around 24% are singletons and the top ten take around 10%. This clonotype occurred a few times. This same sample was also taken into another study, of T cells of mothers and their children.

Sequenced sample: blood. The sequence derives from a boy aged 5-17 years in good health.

CDR3 DNA sequence: TGTGCCAGCAGCCCTGCTAGGGATCAGCCCCAGCATTTT. It codes for CASSPARDQPQHF. The rearrangement joins TRBV7-2 to TRBJ1-5; D gene uncertain. V was clipped by 5 bases and J by 5 bases, with 10 bases between them. CDR3 length equals 13 residues. Germline CDR1 and CDR2: SGHTA and FQGNSA.